This T cell receptor (beta chain) comes out of a study of blood T cell repertoires in COVID-19. CDR1 is SGDLS, CDR2 YYNGEE, per germline. With 4 bases removed from V and 0 bases from J, the gap between germline ends came to 17 bases. CDR3 length equals 17 residues. The data were produced by immunoSEQ multiplex PCR, yet TCRdb's version contains in-frame clones alone and is incomplete. The sample yields roughly 260,000 clones, around 90% seen once. Sequencing input: peripheral blood. The sequence derives from a woman aged 40-49 years with acute or convalescent COVID-19. The rearrangement joins TRBV9 to TRBJ1-3; D is possibly TRBD1 (6 bases). CDR3 DNA: TGTGCCAGCAGCTTCCGGGAGGGGGGCGCCTCTGGAAACACCATATATTTT. Amino acids: CASSFREGGASGNTIYF.